The clone carrying this T cell receptor beta chain appeared many times. Its antigen is not identified. It was the approximately 110-subject validation cohort, separate from the approximately 620-subject first cohort, to which the donors belonged. Some clones are missing from TCRdb's copy, which holds only in-frame ones; the method was immunoSEQ multiplex PCR. This sample yields some 140,000 clones, of which 75% to 90% are seen a single time; 20% to 25% belongs to the top ten. The CDR3 is made up of 14 amino acids. V gave up 2 bases and J gave up 4 bases, with 12 bases separating them. CDR1 and CDR2 (germline): LNHDA, SQIVND (reference sequence). The source of the sample is a study of cytomegalovirus exposure and HLA in healthy donors. Study results and limitations: As was reported, the classifier diagnosed cytomegalovirus status with high specificity and sensitivity. The study flagged 150 to 200 TCR beta chains as cytomegalovirus-associated.

V gene TRBV19 combines with J gene TRBJ2-7; tentatively, D is TRBD1 (5 bases). The sequenced material came from PBMCs. This TCR derives from a man younger than 30 in good health and CMV-seropositive. The CDR3 loop is CASSIKPGRYEQYF. The DNA for the CDR3 is TGTGCCAGTAGTATAAAGCCAGGGCGGTACGAGCAGTACTTC.